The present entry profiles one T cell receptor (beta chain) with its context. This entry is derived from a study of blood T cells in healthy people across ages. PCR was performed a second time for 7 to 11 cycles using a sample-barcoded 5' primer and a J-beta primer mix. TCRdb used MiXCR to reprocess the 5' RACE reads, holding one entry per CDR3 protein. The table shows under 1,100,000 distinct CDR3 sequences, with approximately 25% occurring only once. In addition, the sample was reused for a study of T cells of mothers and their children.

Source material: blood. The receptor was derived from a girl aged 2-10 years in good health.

CDR3 DNA sequence: TGTGCCACCAGCACCCCGACAGATAGTATCTTCGCTTTCTTT. Translation: CATSTPTDSIFAFF. The gene calls are TRBV15 and TRBJ1-1; TRBD1 is a possible D gene (5 bases). Germline loops: CDR1 LNHNV, CDR2 YYDKDF (reference sequence). V was pared by 4 bases and J by 11 bases, with 20 bases between. CDR3 size: 14 residues. Combining the CDR3 with reference TRBV15 and TRBJ1-1 gives the whole variable domain DAMVIQNPRYQVTQFGKPVTLSCSQTLNHNVMYWYQQKSSQAPKLLFHYYDKDFNNEADTPDNFQSRRPNTSFCFLDIRSPGLGDTAMYLCATSTPTDSIFAFFGQGTRLTVV.